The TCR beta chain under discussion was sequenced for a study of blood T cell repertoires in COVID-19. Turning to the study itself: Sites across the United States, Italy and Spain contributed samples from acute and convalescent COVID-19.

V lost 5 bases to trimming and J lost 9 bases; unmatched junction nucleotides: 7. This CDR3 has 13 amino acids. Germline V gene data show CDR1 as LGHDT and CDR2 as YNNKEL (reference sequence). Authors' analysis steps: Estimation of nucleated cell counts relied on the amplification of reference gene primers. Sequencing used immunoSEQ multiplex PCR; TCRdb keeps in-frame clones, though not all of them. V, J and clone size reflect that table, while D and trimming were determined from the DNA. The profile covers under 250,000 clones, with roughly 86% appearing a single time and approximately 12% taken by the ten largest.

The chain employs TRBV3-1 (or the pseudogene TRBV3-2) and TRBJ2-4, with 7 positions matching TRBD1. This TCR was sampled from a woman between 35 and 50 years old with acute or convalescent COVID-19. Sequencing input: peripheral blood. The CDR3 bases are TGTGCCAGCAGCTTCGAGGGACAGAGCATTCAGTACTTC. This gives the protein CASSFEGQSIQYF.